The 23 T cell receptor beta chains in this list originate from one sample, sequenced in a study of cytomegalovirus exposure and HLA in healthy donors (dated by TCRdb to 2015 to 2018). Library preparation used the immunoSEQ multiplex PCR assay. For the multiplex PCR, a mixture combining 60 forward primers for TCR Vbeta segments and 13 reverse primers for TCR Jbeta segments was used. The source is immuneACCESS, and TCRdb retained only in-frame sequences with V and J called. Part of the clones is not carried over; for the studies checked, unresolved V genes explain less than half of this, and the remainder is unexplained. Present in this sample are over 100,000 clones, just under 80% of which were seen just once. The ten largest clonotypes hold 0.9% to 1.2% of the sample. Sequences were obtained from PBMCs. The receptors originated from a male donor in good health and CMV-seronegative.

This chain connects TRBV2 to TRBJ2-3, with a weak D call TRBD1 (6 bases). Trimming removed 8 bases at V and 1 base at J, with 13 bases between. This CDR3 contains 14 residues. Germline loops: CDR1 SNHLY, CDR2 FYNNEI. As DNA, the CDR3 is TGTGCCAGCCTCTGGGGGACACGCACAGATACGCAGTATTTT. Translated, it gives CASLWGTRTDTQYF.

This rearrangement joins TRBV6-1 to TRBJ2-1; D gene uncertain. CDR3 length: 15 amino acids. V lost 4 bases and J lost 8, with 18 bases in between. CDR1 MNHNS and CDR2 SASEGT come from the germline V gene. The DNA of the CDR3 is TGTGCCAGCAGTGGGCTACTACACCCCTTGGATGAGCAGTTCTTC. Amino acids: CASSGLLHPLDEQFF.

The chain links TRBV9 to TRBJ2-4, with D tentatively TRBD1 (6 bases). From germline, CDR1 is SGDLS and CDR2 YYNGEE. V was shortened by 3 bases and J by 14 bases, with 15 bases between the two germline ends. The CDR3 loop spans 12 amino acids. Here the CDR3 DNA reads TGTGCCAGCAGCGGGGGTGGGACACCCGAGTACTTC. It encodes CASSGGGTPEYF. Based on the CDR3 plus reference TRBV9 and TRBJ2-4, the full variable domain is DSGVTQTPKHLITATGQRVTLRCSPRSGDLSVYWYQQSLDQGLQFLIQYYNGEERAKGNILERFSAQQFPDLHSELNLSSLELGDSALYFCASSGGGTPEYFGAGTRLSVL.

In DNA form, the CDR3 reads TGTGCCAGTAGAACAGGGTTGAACACTGAAGCTTTCTTT. Translation: CASRTGLNTEAFF. V gene TRBV19 combines with J gene TRBJ1-1, with TRBD1 as a possible D gene (6 bases). Germline CDR1 LNHDA, CDR2 SQIVND (reference sequence). The CDR3 contains 13 residues. V lost 6 bases and J 0 bases, leaving 8 bases between the germline ends. Variable domain in full (rest from reference TRBV19 and TRBJ1-1): DGGITQSPKYLFRKEGQNVTLSCEQNLNHDAMYWYRQDPGQGLRLIYYSQIVNDFQKGDIAEGYSVSREKKESFPLTVTSAQKNPTAFYLCASRTGLNTEAFFGQGTRLTVV.

This chain joins TRBV7-9 and TRBJ2-4; 15 nucleotides align to TRBD2. Germline assignment: CDR1 SEHNR and CDR2 FQNEAQ (reference sequence). The CDR3 contains 19 residues. J was trimmed by 0 bases and V by 4 bases; bases with no gene match: 7. The DNA for the CDR3 is TGTGCCAGCAGCTCGCCGGGACTAGCGGGGGGATTAGCCAAAAACATTCAGTACTTC. As protein: CASSSPGLAGGLAKNIQYF.

The sample holds a few counts of this clone. The V and J genes are TRBV7-9 and TRBJ1-2, with TRBD1 as a possible D gene (5 bases). This CDR3 contains 12 residues. Trimming stripped 7 bases from V and 6 bases from J, with 12 bases between. Per the germline V gene, CDR1 is SEHNR and CDR2 is FQNEAQ (reference sequence). The CDR3 reads CASTAGGNGYTF. The DNA for the CDR3 is TGTGCCAGCACGGCGGGGGGTAATGGCTACACCTTC. The whole variable domain, filled in from reference TRBV7-9 and TRBJ1-2, reads DTGVSQNPRHKITKRGQNVTFRCDPISEHNRLYWYRQTLGQGPEFLTYFQNEAQLEKSRLLSDRFSAERPKGSFSTLEIQRTEQGDSAMYLCASTAGGNGYTFGSGTRLTVV.

The chain links TRBV11-1 to TRBJ1-1; 12 bases align to TRBD1. Germline assignment: CDR1 SGHAT and CDR2 FQDESV (reference sequence). V was pared by 2 bases and J by 4 bases, with 2 bases of the junction left unmatched. This CDR3 comprises 15 residues. Written as DNA, the CDR3 is TGTGCCAGCAGCTTACAGGGACAGGGGGCCACTGAAGCTTTCTTT. Protein sequence: CASSLQGQGATEAFF.

The chain couples TRBV4-3 to TRBJ2-3, with a possible D match to TRBD2 (6 bases). V lost 0 bases and J 7 bases, leaving 14 bases between the germline ends. CDR3 length: 15 amino acids. CDR1 and CDR2 (germline): LGHNA, YSLEER. As DNA, the CDR3 is TGCGCCAGCAGCCAAGAATTGGACTATGGCAATACGCAGTATTTT. This codes for CASSQELDYGNTQYF.

CDR3 region: CASSSAGAAYEQYF. CDR3 sequence (DNA): TGTGCCAGCAGCTCTGCGGGGGCTGCCTACGAGCAGTACTTC. V usage is TRBV11-2 and J usage is TRBJ2-7; TRBD2 is a possible D gene (7 bases). Germline lookup yields CDR1 SGHAT and CDR2 FQNNGV. Trimming removed 4 bases from V and 2 bases from J, with 12 bases in between. This CDR3 region has 14 residues. Filled out from reference TRBV11-2 and TRBJ2-7, the complete variable domain reads EAGVAQSPRYKIIEKRQSVAFWCNPISGHATLYWYQQILGQGPKLLIQFQNNGVVDDSQLPKDRFSAERLKGVDSTLKIQPAKLEDSAVYLCASSSAGAAYEQYFGPGTRLTVT.

The chain uses TRBV2 and TRBJ1-3; D gene ambiguous. V was trimmed by 5 bases and J by 0 bases, leaving 11 bases between them. The CDR3 has 15 residues. CDR1 is SNHLY and CDR2 is FYNNEI in the germline V gene. CDR3 in amino acids: CASSQLILSGNTIYF. CDR3 bases: TGTGCCAGCAGTCAACTAATACTCTCTGGAAACACCATATATTTT. Filled out from reference TRBV2 and TRBJ1-3, the complete variable domain reads EPEVTQTPSHQVTQMGQEVILRCVPISNHLYFYWYRQILGQKVEFLVSFYNNEISEKSEIFDDQFSVERPDGSNFTLKIRSTKLEDSAMYFCASSQLILSGNTIYFGEGSWLTVV.

The chain has TRBV6-5 and TRBJ1-2; 8 bases agree with TRBD1. The length of the CDR3 is 15 residues. Germline V CDR1 and CDR2: MNHEY, SVGAGI. J lost 2 bases, V lost 5 bases, and 7 bases had no gene match. CDR3 sequence reads: CASSPDRGRNYGYTF. In nucleotides, the CDR3 is TGTGCCAGCAGTCCAGACAGGGGACGAAACTATGGCTACACCTTC.

On this clone: Sequence at one end of the junction differs from germline and may be a read error. V gene TRBV7-9 combines with J gene TRBJ2-7; TRBD1 is a possible D gene (5 bases). The CDR3 runs 12 residues. Looked up from germline, CDR1 is SEHNR and CDR2 is FQNEAQ (reference sequence). CDR3 nucleotides: TGTTCCAGCAGCTTTGGGCAGGGCAAGCAGTACTTC. It yields the protein CSSSFGQGKQYF.

The rearrangement joins TRBV11-2 to TRBJ2-5; 9 bases fit TRBD1. The CDR3 contains 15 residues. Trimming removed 4 bases from V and 4 bases from J; junction bases left unmatched: 7. From germline, CDR1 is SGHAT and CDR2 FQNNGV. DNA for the CDR3: TGTGCCAGCAGCTCACCTGACAGGGGGTTAGAGACCCAGTACTTC. It is translated as CASSSPDRGLETQYF. Complete variable domain (other parts from reference TRBV11-2 and TRBJ2-5): EAGVAQSPRYKIIEKRQSVAFWCNPISGHATLYWYQQILGQGPKLLIQFQNNGVVDDSQLPKDRFSAERLKGVDSTLKIQPAKLEDSAVYLCASSSPDRGLETQYFGPGTRLLVL.

This clone was found once. This chain links TRBV27 with TRBJ1-1; D gene ambiguous. This CDR3 comprises 13 residues. Germline V gives CDR1 MNHEY, CDR2 SMNVEV (reference sequence). V was trimmed by 3 bases and J by 2 bases, leaving 7 bases between them. The CDR3 DNA reads as TGTGCCAGCAGTTTTGACTCCAACACTGAAGCTTTCTTT. It specifies CASSFDSNTEAFF.

The rearrangement links TRBV9 to TRBJ1-2; D is ambiguous. Trimming pared 0 bases from V and 3 bases from J, leaving 6 bases between. The germline CDR1 and CDR2 sequences are SGDLS and YYNGEE. This CDR3 has 13 residues. CDR3: CASSVEPDYGYTF. The CDR3, as DNA: TGTGCCAGCAGCGTAGAGCCGGACTATGGCTACACCTTC.

This clone was recorded a few times. V is TRBV27 and J is TRBJ1-2; D ambiguous. CDR1 and CDR2 (germline): MNHEY, SMNVEV (reference sequence). CDR3 length: 13 residues. With 6 bases removed from V and 4 bases from J, the gap between germline ends came to 12 bases. In DNA, the CDR3 is TGTGCCAGCAGCCGAGGGCGGCCCTATGGCTACACCTTC. It translates to CASSRGRPYGYTF.

For the CDR3, the DNA is TGCGCCAGCAGGACTAGCGGTTTTACTTACAATGAGCAGTTCTTC. As protein: CASRTSGFTYNEQFF. The chain uses TRBV5-1 and TRBJ2-1; TRBD2 matches 9 bases. Trimming took 5 bases from V and 4 from J; bases not matched to a gene: 7. Germline CDR1 is SGHRS and CDR2 is YFSETQ. This CDR3 has 15 amino acids.

This clone was seen a handful of times. This chain joins TRBV7-9 and TRBJ2-7; 7 nucleotides align to TRBD1. This CDR3 has 15 residues. V lost 0 bases, J lost 3 bases, and 5 bases stayed unmatched. CDR1 is SEHNR and CDR2 is FQNEAQ in the germline V gene (reference sequence). The CDR3 region is CASSLAQGSYYEQYF. The CDR3 bases are TGTGCCAGCAGCTTAGCACAGGGGTCCTACTACGAGCAGTACTTC.

The V and J genes are TRBV6-5 and TRBJ2-3, with TRBD2 matching over 8 bases. V lost 5 bases to trimming and J lost 6 bases; unmatched junction nucleotides: 4. The length of the CDR3 is 13 residues. CDR1 is MNHEY, CDR2 SVGAGI, per germline. CDR3 protein: CASSRSGADTQYF. The CDR3 bases are TGTGCCAGCAGTCGTAGCGGGGCGGATACGCAGTATTTT.

This rearrangement joins TRBV6-5 to TRBJ1-6; 11 nucleotides align to TRBD1. The ends lost 8 bases at V and 8 bases at J; junction bases unmatched: 2. Germline-derived CDR1 and CDR2 are MNHEY and SVGAGI. The CDR3 is made up of 13 amino acids. The CDR3 DNA reads TGTGCCAGCGGGGGACAGGGGGATTCACCCCTCCACTTT. Translating gives CASGGQGDSPLHF.

Remarks on this clone: The sample holds other DNA sequences that translate to the same CDR3. This chain links TRBV5-1 with TRBJ1-1; tentatively, D is TRBD1 (5 bases). Germline-derived CDR1 and CDR2 are SGHRS and YFSETQ. The CDR3 spans 15 residues. Trimming left V 0 bases short and J 1 base short, with 10 bases between. In DNA, the CDR3 is TGCGCCAGCAGCTTGGCTGGGGCCTCGAACACTGAAGCTTTCTTT. As protein: CASSLAGASNTEAFF.

This chain connects TRBV9 to TRBJ2-2, with D tentatively TRBD2 (5 bases). The germline CDR1 and CDR2 sequences are SGDLS and YYNGEE. Trimming pared 3 bases from V and 7 bases from J, leaving 7 bases between. The CDR3 is made up of 12 amino acids. This CDR3 reads CASSAGGGELFF. The CDR3 coding sequence is TGTGCCAGCAGCGCCGGAGGCGGGGAGCTGTTTTTT. The entire variable domain, with the rest obtained from reference TRBV9 and TRBJ2-2, is as follows: DSGVTQTPKHLITATGQRVTLRCSPRSGDLSVYWYQQSLDQGLQFLIQYYNGEERAKGNILERFSAQQFPDLHSELNLSSLELGDSALYFCASSAGGGELFFGEGSRLTVL.

V is TRBV9 and J is TRBJ1-1, with D possibly being TRBD1 (6 bases). The CDR3 has 14 amino acids. The ends were cut back, 0 bases at V and 4 bases at J, with 10 bases in the middle. Germline V gene sequence: CDR1 SGDLS, CDR2 YYNGEE. CDR3 protein: CASSVDQGFTEAFF. CDR3 nucleotide sequence: TGTGCCAGCAGCGTAGATCAGGGGTTCACTGAAGCTTTCTTT. The full variable domain, rest sourced from reference TRBV9 and TRBJ1-1, is DSGVTQTPKHLITATGQRVTLRCSPRSGDLSVYWYQQSLDQGLQFLIQYYNGEERAKGNILERFSAQQFPDLHSELNLSSLELGDSALYFCASSVDQGFTEAFFGQGTRLTVV.